What follows are 20 T cell receptor beta chains derived from one specimen sequenced in a study of blood T cell repertoires in COVID-19. The data were produced by immunoSEQ multiplex PCR, yet TCRdb's version contains in-frame clones alone and is incomplete. The sample lists about 220,000 clones; about 91% were seen once. Sequenced: PBMCs or T cells enriched from blood (not recorded which). The origin of the receptors is a woman in her fifties or sixties with acute COVID-19.

The rearrangement joins TRBV27 to TRBJ2-1, with 8 bases fitting TRBD2. The CDR3 runs to 18 residues. The germline gives CDR1 MNHEY, CDR2 SMNVEV (reference sequence). V was pared by 6 bases and J by 0 bases, with 13 bases of the junction left unmatched. The CDR3 region is CASSFDLAGVNSYNEQFF. DNA of the CDR3: TGTGCCAGCAGCTTTGACCTAGCGGGCGTCAACTCCTACAATGAGCAGTTCTTC.

The chain is built from TRBV27 and TRBJ1-6; TRBD1 might be the D (6 bases). The germline V gene encodes CDR1 MNHEY and CDR2 SMNVEV (reference sequence). The CDR3 runs to 19 residues. V was clipped by 6 bases and J by 0 bases, with 21 bases between them. The CDR3 is CASSRTVPGPSSYNSPLHF. The CDR3, as DNA: TGTGCCAGCAGCCGGACAGTCCCAGGGCCCAGCTCCTATAATTCACCCCTCCACTTT.

The chain carries TRBV7-2 and TRBJ2-7, with TRBD2 identical over 9 bases. This CDR3 is built from 16 residues. Germline-derived CDR1 and CDR2 are SGHTA and FQGNSA. J was trimmed by 6 bases and V by 4 bases; bases with no gene match: 13. CDR3 sequence (DNA): TGTGCCAGCAGCTCCCGGGGTAGCGGGAGAGGGGTCGAGCAGTACTTC. Encoded protein: CASSSRGSGRGVEQYF.

The V call is TRBV4-2, the J call TRBJ2-6; unclear D gene. V was trimmed by 0 bases and J by 0 bases, leaving 6 bases between them. The CDR3 has 16 amino acids. The germline V gene has CDR1 LGHNA and CDR2 YNFKEQ. In DNA, the CDR3 is TGTGCCAGCAGCCAAGATTGGAGCTCTGGGGCCAACGTCCTGACTTTC. Protein: CASSQDWSSGANVLTF.

This chain connects TRBV13 to TRBJ2-7; no clear D. The CDR3 has 14 residues. Germline CDR1 PRHDT, CDR2 FYEKMQ (reference sequence). The V gene lost 0 bases and the J gene lost 1 base, with 7 bases spanning the gap. CDR3 nucleotides: TGTGCCAGCAGCTTAGGGGCTCCATCCTACGAGCAGTACTTC. Translated: CASSLGAPSYEQYF.

This chain joins TRBV7-3 and TRBJ2-2; 10 nucleotides match TRBD2. V was clipped by 1 base and J by 5 bases; unmatched bases: 10. The CDR3 runs 18 residues. Germline-derived CDR1 and CDR2 are SGHTA and FQGTGA. The CDR3 DNA reads as TGTGCCAGCAGCTTAAGAGTGCGTGCTAGCGGGAGAACCGGGGAGCTGTTTTTT. This gives the protein CASSLRVRASGRTGELFF.

This chain links TRBV7-2 with TRBJ1-1; 10 bases agree with TRBD1. The CDR3 runs 18 residues. Germline trimming cut 5 bases from V and 0 bases from J; bases unmatched to any gene: 12. The V gene's germline CDR1 is SGHTA and CDR2 FQGNSA. The CDR3 DNA reads TGTGCCAGCAGCCAAACCGGGACAGGGGACCTGCTGAACACTGAAGCTTTCTTT. It specifies CASSQTGTGDLLNTEAFF.

This chain uses TRBV12-3 or TRBV12-4 with TRBJ2-2, with 8 bases lining up with TRBD1. The V and J ends lost 10 bases and 5 bases, in that order; junction bases with no gene match: 6. The length of the CDR3 is 13 residues. The CDR3 nucleotides are TGTGCCACCCAGGGGGCGCGGACCGGGGAGCTGTTTTTT. It is translated as CATQGARTGELFF.

The chain employs TRBV5-1 and TRBJ1-6; 9 bases line up with TRBD1. The CDR3 loop spans 16 amino acids. Germline V gene sequence: CDR1 SGHRS, CDR2 YFSETQ. V shed 2 bases and J 6 bases; nucleotides not matched to a gene: 6. The CDR3 spells CASSLPTGGRNSPLHF. The DNA of the CDR3 is TGCGCCAGCAGCTTACCTACAGGGGGCCGTAATTCACCCCTCCACTTT.

This chain uses TRBV6-5 with TRBJ2-3, with TRBD2 as a possible D gene (6 bases). This CDR3 spans 14 amino acids. CDR1 MNHEY and CDR2 SVGAGI come from the germline V gene. V was pared by 0 bases and J by 13 bases, with 17 bases between. The CDR3 nucleotides are TGTGCCAGCAGTTACTCGTCGGACTACGTGTCGGAGTATTTT. Translation: CASSYSSDYVSEYF.

V and J are TRBV6-1 and TRBJ2-3; D call uncertain. Germline CDR1 and CDR2: MNHNS and SASEGT. Trimming left V 4 bases short and J 0 bases short, with 20 bases between. The CDR3 is 18 residues long. CDR3: CASSAFATRGGSTDTQYF. The CDR3 DNA reads TGTGCCAGCAGTGCCTTTGCGACCCGCGGTGGTAGCACAGATACGCAGTATTTT.

The rearrangement links TRBV10-1 to TRBJ2-7; D gene unclear. The V end lost 2 bases, the J end lost 4 bases, and 3 bases lay between the germline ends. The germline gives CDR1 WNHNN, CDR2 SYGVQD (reference sequence). This CDR3 is 11 amino acids long. The CDR3 nucleotides are TGCGCCAGCAGTGAGACATACGAGCAGTACTTC. Its translation: CASSETYEQYF.

The chain has TRBV5-4 and TRBJ1-2, with D possibly being TRBD1 (5 bases). The CDR3 runs to 15 residues. Germline V lookup: CDR1 SGHNT, CDR2 YYREEE (reference sequence). The V end lost 2 bases, the J end lost 0 bases, and 11 bases lay between the germline ends. The chain's CDR3 is CASSFPQGSNYGYTF. The DNA for the CDR3 is TGTGCCAGCAGCTTTCCGCAGGGCTCTAACTATGGCTACACCTTC.

The chain employs TRBV29-1 and TRBJ1-2; TRBD1 is a possible D gene (6 bases). V shed 4 bases and J shed 4 bases, with 13 bases lying between them. Germline V gene data show CDR1 as SQVTM and CDR2 as ANQGSEA. There are 13 residues in the CDR3. The CDR3: CSVVTGPRYGYTF. CDR3 DNA sequence: TGCAGCGTTGTGACAGGCCCTCGCTATGGCTACACCTTC.

This chain uses TRBV18 with TRBJ1-4, with TRBD1 matching 8 bases. Unmatched junction bases numbered 12, after V lost 1 base and J lost 8 bases. The CDR3 runs to 17 residues. Germline CDR1 reads KGHSH; CDR2 reads LQKENI. Written as DNA, the CDR3 is TGTGCCAGCTCACCACTTAGTGGACAGGGCCGTGGGGAAAAACTGTTTTTT. Protein: CASSPLSGQGRGEKLFF.

V usage is TRBV6-5 and J usage is TRBJ2-3; 7 bases match TRBD2. Looked up from germline, CDR1 is MNHEY and CDR2 is SVGAGI. V dropped 6 bases and J dropped 0; count of bases not matched to a gene: 6. The CDR3 extends over 15 amino acids. The CDR3: CASSQGSGSTDTQYF. CDR3 nucleotides: TGTGCCAGCAGCCAAGGTAGCGGGAGCACAGATACGCAGTATTTT.

The rearrangement uses TRBV24-1 and TRBJ2-1; 7 positions agree with TRBD1. The CDR3 contains 17 residues. CDR1 is KGHDR, CDR2 SFDVKD, per germline. The V segment lost 4 bases and the J segment 0 bases; nucleotides outside the gene matches: 8. As DNA, the CDR3 is TGTGCCACCAGTGACCCTTCCTGGACAGGCTCCTACAATGAGCAGTTCTTC. Residues: CATSDPSWTGSYNEQFF.

This clone has a single count. The genes are TRBV9 and TRBJ1-3, with D maybe TRBD1 (6 bases). Germline assignment: CDR1 SGDLS and CDR2 YYNGEE. CDR3 length: 16 residues. The germline V and J ends were trimmed by 3 bases and 0 bases, with 13 bases remaining between them. The CDR3 sequence: CASSGLGGYSGNTIYF. The CDR3 region has the DNA TGTGCCAGCAGCGGTCTAGGGGGATACTCTGGAAACACCATATATTTT. Full variable domain (rest looked up from reference TRBV9 and TRBJ1-3): DSGVTQTPKHLITATGQRVTLRCSPRSGDLSVYWYQQSLDQGLQFLIQYYNGEERAKGNILERFSAQQFPDLHSELNLSSLELGDSALYFCASSGLGGYSGNTIYFGEGSWLTVV.

V is TRBV5-1 and J is TRBJ1-5, with a tentative D call TRBD1 (5 bases). Between the trimmed V and J ends, which lost 2 bases and 5 bases, there was a span of 8 bases. The CDR3 is 13 amino acids. The germline CDR1 and CDR2 sequences are SGHRS and YFSETQ. The CDR3 loop is CASSFQGDQPQHF. CDR3 in DNA: TGCGCCAGCAGCTTCCAGGGCGATCAGCCCCAGCATTTT.

The chain couples TRBV12-3 or TRBV12-4 to TRBJ2-1; 7 bases align to TRBD2. This CDR3 comprises 13 residues. Germline trimming cut 2 bases from V and 7 bases from J; bases unmatched to any gene: 2. CDR3 loop: CASSLLGGNEQFF. The CDR3 DNA reads as TGTGCCAGCAGTTTACTGGGGGGGAATGAGCAGTTCTTC.